This T cell receptor (beta chain) was recorded in a study of response to subunit inactivated influenza vaccine (dated 2018 in TCRdb). About the full investigation: The study used deep quantitative T cell receptor repertoire profiling to track responses to a trivalent subunit inactivated influenza vaccine.

This clonotype was seen a few times. This receptor's antigen is unknown. Within one base of it there is no much larger clone, and no base qualities were kept. What the research found in general, with its limitations: It was suggested by the authors that each seasonal influenza vaccination may recruit only a limited number of new T cells.

The library was made by RT-PCR. TCRdb lists the instrument as Illumina HiSeq 2500. TCRdb redid the processing of the public reads, applying fastp at Q25 and MiXCR, and retained in-frame beta chains. Rows matching on CDR3 protein sequence are summarized as one entry with the most common DNA and genes. This sample lists approximately 700,000 distinct CDR3 sequences; approximately 14% were detected once. The ten largest make up around a tenth of the sample. As encoded in the germline V gene, CDR1 is MNHEY while CDR2 is SVGEGT. Trimming leaves V shorter by 4 bases and J shorter by 6 bases, with the junction holding 9 bases beyond the gene matches. The CDR3 holds 15 amino acids from the cysteine to the phenylalanine. This entry keeps only the CDR3 DNA: 45 bases, framed from base 1.

The TCR comes from a middle-aged man who received an inactivated influenza vaccine. Donor details come from another sample of the same person, matched by shared clones. The input for sequencing was PBMCs from blood, taken about 11 days after vaccination. The chain is made from TRBV6-2 or TRBV6-3 and TRBJ2-7; a stretch of 10 junction bases matches TRBD1. The CDR3 sequence is CASSSRQGARFEQYF. The nucleotides are TGTGCCAGCAGTTCCAGACAGGGGGCCCGCTTCGAGCAGTACTTC.